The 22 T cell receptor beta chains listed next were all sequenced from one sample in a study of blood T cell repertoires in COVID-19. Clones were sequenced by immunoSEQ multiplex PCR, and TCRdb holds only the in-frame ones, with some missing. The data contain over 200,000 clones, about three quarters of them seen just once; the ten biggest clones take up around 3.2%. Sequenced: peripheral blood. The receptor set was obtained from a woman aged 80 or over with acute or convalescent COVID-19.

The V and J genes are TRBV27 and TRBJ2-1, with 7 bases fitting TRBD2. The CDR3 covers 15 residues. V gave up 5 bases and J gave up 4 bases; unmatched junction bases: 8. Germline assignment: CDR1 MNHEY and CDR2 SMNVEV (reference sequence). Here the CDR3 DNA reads TGTGCCAGCAGTAAAATACTAGCGCCGTACAATGAGCAGTTCTTC. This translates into CASSKILAPYNEQFF.

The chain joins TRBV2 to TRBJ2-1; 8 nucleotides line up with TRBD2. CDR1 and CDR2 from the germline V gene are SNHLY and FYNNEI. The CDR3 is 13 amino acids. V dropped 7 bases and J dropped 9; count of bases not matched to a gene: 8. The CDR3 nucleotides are TGTGCCAGCACCCTAGCGGGCGGGGGTGAGCAGTTCTTC. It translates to CASTLAGGGEQFF.

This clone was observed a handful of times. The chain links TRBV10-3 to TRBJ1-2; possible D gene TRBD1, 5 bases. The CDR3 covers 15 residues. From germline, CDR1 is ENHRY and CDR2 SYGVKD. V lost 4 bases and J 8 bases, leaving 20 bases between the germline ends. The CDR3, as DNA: TGTGCCATCAGTGTCGGGCCGACAGAAAACTCGGGCTACACCTTC. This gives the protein CAISVGPTENSGYTF.

The CDR3 sequence: CSASEGRGATNYGYTF. In DNA, the CDR3 is TGCAGTGCTAGTGAGGGGCGGGGGGCCACTAACTATGGCTACACCTTC. The rearrangement links TRBV20-1 to TRBJ1-2, with D maybe TRBD1 (6 bases). This CDR3 is built from 16 residues. V dropped 3 bases and J dropped 0 bases, with 17 bases sitting between them. Looked up from germline, CDR1 is DFQATT and CDR2 is SNEGSKA (reference sequence).

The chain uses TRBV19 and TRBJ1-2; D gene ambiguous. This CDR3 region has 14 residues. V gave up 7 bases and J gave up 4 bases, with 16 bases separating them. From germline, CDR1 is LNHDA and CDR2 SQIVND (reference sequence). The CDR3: CASNSRGFSYGYTF. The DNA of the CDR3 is TGTGCCAGTAATTCTCGCGGGTTCAGCTATGGCTACACCTTC.

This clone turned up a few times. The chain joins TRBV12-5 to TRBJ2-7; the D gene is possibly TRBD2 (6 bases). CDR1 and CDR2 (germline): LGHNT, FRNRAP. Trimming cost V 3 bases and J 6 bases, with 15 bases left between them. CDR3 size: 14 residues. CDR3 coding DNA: TGTGCTAGTGGTTTAAGACTAGAAGGAGGCGAGCAGTACTTC. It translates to CASGLRLEGGEQYF.

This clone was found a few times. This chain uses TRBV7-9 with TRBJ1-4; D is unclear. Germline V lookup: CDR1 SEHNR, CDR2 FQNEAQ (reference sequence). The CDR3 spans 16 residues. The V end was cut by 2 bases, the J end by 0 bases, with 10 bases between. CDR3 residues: CASSLILSATNEKLFF. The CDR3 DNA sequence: TGTGCCAGCAGCTTAATTTTGTCTGCAACTAATGAAAAACTGTTTTTT.

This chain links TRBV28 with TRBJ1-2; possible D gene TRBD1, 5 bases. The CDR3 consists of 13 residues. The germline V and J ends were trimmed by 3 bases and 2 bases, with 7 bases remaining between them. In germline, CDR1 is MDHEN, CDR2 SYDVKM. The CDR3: CASSLGQNYGYTF. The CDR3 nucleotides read TGTGCCAGCAGTTTGGGGCAGAACTATGGCTACACCTTC.

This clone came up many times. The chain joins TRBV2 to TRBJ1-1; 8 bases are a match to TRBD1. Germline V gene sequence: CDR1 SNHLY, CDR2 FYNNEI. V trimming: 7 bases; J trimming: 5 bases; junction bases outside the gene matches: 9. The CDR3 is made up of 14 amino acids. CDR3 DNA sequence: TGTGCCAGCATCGCTGACAGGGGAGGGACTGAAGCTTTCTTT. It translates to CASIADRGGTEAFF. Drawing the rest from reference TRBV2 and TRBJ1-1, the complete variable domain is EPEVTQTPSHQVTQMGQEVILRCVPISNHLYFYWYRQILGQKVEFLVSFYNNEISEKSEIFDDQFSVERPDGSNFTLKIRSTKLEDSAMYFCASIADRGGTEAFFGQGTRLTVV.

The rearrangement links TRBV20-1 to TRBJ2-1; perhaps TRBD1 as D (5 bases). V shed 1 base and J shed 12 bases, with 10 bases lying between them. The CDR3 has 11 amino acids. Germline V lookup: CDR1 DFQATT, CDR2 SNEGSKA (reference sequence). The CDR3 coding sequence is TGCAGTGCTAGAGGCGTAGACAGGCAGTTCTTC. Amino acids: CSARGVDRQFF.

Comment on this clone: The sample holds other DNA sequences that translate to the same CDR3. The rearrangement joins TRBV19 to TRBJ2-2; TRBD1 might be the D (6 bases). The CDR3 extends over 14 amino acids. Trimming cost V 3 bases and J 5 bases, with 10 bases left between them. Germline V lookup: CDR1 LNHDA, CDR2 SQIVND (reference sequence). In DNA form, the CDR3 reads TGTGCCAGTAGTATGAGAAGGGGGACCGGGGAGCTGTTTTTT. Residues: CASSMRRGTGELFF.

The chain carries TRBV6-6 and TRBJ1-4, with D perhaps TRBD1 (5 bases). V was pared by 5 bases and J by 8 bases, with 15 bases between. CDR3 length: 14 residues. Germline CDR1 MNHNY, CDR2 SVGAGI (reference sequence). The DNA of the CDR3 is TGTGCCAGCAGTATTCCCAGGGCGGGGGAAAAACTGTTTTTT. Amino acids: CASSIPRAGEKLFF.

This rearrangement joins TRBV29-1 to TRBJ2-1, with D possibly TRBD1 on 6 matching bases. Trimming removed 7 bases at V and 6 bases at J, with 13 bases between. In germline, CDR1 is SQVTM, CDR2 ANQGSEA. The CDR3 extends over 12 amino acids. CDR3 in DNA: TGCAGCGCCTACAGGGTAGTCAATGAGCAGTTCTTC. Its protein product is CSAYRVVNEQFF.

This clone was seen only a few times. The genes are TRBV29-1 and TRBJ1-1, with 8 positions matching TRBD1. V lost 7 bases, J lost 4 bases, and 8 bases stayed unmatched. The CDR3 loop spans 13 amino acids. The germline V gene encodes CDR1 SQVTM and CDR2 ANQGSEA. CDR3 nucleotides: TGCAGCGCTATGGACAGGGTCGCCACTGAAGCTTTCTTT. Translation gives CSAMDRVATEAFF.

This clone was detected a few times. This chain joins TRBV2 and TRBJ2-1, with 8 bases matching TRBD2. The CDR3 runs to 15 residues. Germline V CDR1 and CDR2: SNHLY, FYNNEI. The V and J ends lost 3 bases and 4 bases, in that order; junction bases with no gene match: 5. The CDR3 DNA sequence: TGTGCCAGCAGTGACAGGTTAGCGGGATACAATGAGCAGTTCTTC. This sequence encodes CASSDRLAGYNEQFF.

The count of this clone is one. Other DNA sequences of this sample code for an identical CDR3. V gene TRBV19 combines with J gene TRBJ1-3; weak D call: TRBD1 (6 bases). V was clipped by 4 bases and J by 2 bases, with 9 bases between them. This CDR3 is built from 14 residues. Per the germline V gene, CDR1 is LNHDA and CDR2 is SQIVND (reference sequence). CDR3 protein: CASSTTGTGNTIYF. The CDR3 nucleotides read TGTGCCAGTAGTACAACAGGGACTGGAAACACCATATATTTT.

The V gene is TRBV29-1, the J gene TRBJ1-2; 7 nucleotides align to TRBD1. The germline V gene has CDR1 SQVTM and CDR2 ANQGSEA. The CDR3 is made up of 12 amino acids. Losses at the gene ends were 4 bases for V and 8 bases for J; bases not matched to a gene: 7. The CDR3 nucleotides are TGCAGCGTTGCGACAGGGCGGAGGGGCTACACCTTC. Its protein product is CSVATGRRGYTF.

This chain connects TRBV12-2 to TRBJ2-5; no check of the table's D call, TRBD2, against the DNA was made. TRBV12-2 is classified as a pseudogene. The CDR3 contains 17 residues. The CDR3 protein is CASPSLRSGRHRETQYF. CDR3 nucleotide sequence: TGTGCAAGTCCTTCATTACGAAGCGGGAGGCATCGAGAGACCCAGTACTTC.

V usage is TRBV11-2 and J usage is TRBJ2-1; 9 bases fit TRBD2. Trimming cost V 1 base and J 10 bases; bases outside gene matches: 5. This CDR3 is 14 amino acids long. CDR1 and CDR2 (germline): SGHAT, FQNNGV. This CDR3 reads CASSLGWRGGEQFF. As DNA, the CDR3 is TGTGCCAGCAGCTTAGGTTGGCGGGGGGGAGAGCAGTTCTTC.

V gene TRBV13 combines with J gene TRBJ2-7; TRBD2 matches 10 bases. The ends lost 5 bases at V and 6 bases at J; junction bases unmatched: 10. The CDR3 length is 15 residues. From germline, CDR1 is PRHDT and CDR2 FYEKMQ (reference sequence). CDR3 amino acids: CASSHQLAGAPEQYF. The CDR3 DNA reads TGTGCCAGCAGCCACCAGCTAGCGGGAGCCCCCGAGCAGTACTTC.

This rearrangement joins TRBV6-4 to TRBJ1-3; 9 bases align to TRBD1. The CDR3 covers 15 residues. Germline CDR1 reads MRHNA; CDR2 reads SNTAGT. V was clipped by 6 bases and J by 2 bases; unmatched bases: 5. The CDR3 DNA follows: TGTGCCAGCAGGTCCCGGGACAGGGCTGGAAACACCATATATTTT. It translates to CASRSRDRAGNTIYF.

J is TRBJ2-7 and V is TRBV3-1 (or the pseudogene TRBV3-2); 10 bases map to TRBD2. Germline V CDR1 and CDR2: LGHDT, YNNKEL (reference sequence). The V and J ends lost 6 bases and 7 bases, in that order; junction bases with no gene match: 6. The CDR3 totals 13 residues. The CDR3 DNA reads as TGTGCCAGCAGACGAGCGGGAGGGGAAGAGCAGTACTTC. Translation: CASRRAGGEEQYF.